The sample holds a few counts of the clone carrying this TCR beta chain. These data originate in a study of blood T cell repertoires in COVID-19. Here immunoSEQ multiplex PCR was the method, and the copy in TCRdb shows in-frame clones only, minus some. In the table there are under 150,000 clones, about four fifths of which are singletons. Germline loops: CDR1 SGHTA, CDR2 FQGNSA. Trimming shortened V by 5 bases and J by 3 bases, and 11 bases separated the two germline ends. The CDR3 is 14 residues long. Sequencing was done on a sample of peripheral blood. The clonotype originates from a middle-aged man with active or convalescent COVID-19. The V gene is TRBV7-2, the J gene TRBJ1-3; perhaps TRBD1 as D (5 bases). CDR3 sequence: CASSKSGDGNTIYF. DNA for the CDR3: TGTGCCAGCAGCAAATCGGGGGATGGAAACACCATATATTTT.